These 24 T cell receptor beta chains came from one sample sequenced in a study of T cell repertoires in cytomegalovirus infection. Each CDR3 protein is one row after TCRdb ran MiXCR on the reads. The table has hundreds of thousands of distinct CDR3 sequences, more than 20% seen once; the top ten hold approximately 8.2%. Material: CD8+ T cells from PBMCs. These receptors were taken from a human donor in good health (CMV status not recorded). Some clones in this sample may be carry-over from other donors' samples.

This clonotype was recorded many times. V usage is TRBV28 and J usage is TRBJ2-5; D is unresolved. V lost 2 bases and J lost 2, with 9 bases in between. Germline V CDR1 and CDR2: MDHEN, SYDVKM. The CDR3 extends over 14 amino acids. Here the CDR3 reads CASSLRQDQETQYF. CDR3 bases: TGTGCCAGCAGTTTAAGGCAGGATCAAGAGACCCAGTACTTC.

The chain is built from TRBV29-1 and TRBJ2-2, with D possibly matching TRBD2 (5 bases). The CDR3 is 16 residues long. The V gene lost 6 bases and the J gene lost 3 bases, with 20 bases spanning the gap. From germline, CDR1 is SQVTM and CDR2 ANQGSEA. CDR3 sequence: CSVVRASHGDTGELFF. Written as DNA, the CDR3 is TGCAGCGTCGTCCGGGCTTCTCACGGGGACACCGGGGAGCTGTTTTTT.

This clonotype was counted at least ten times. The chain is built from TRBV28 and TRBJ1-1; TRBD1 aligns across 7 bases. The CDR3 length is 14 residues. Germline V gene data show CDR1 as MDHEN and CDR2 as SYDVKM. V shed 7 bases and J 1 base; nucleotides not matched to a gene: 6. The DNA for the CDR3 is TGTGCCAGCAAGTTAGGGACAGAGAACACTGAAGCTTTCTTT. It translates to CASKLGTENTEAFF.

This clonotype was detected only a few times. The CDR3 nucleotides are TGTGCCAGCCCCGGACGGATCAATGAGCAGTTCTTC. It is translated as CASPGRINEQFF. The V gene is TRBV2, the J gene TRBJ2-1; no clear D gene. This CDR3 comprises 12 residues. Germline loops: CDR1 SNHLY, CDR2 FYNNEI. V gave up 8 bases and J gave up 6 bases, with 11 bases separating them.

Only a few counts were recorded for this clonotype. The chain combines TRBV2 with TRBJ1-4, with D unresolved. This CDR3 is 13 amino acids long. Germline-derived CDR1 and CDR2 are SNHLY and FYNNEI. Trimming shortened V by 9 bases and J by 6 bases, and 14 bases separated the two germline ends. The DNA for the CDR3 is TGTGCCAGACGGTCGGGAGAGGATGAAAAACTGTTTTTT. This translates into CARRSGEDEKLFF.

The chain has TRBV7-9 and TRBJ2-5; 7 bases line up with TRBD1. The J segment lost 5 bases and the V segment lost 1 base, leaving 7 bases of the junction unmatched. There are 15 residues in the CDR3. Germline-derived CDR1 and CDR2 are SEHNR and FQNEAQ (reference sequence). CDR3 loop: CASSLEETGLETQYF. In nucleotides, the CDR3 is TGTGCCAGCAGCTTAGAGGAGACAGGGCTGGAGACCCAGTACTTC.

This CDR3 reads CASSDSGGQLGIDTQYF. The CDR3 region has the DNA TGTGCCAGCAGTGACTCAGGGGGCCAACTCGGAATAGATACGCAGTATTTT. The chain employs TRBV6-4 and TRBJ2-3; 7 nucleotides match TRBD1. The CDR3 has 17 residues. Germline V gene lookup returns CDR1 MRHNA and CDR2 SNTAGT. With 0 bases clipped from V and 5 bases from J, the junction kept 11 bases outside the gene matches.

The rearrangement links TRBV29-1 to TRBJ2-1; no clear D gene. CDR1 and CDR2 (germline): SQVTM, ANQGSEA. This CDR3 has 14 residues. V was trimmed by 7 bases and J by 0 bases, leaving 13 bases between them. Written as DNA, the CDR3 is TGCAGCGGGGGTGGAGTGAGCTCCTACAATGAGCAGTTCTTC. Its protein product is CSGGGVSSYNEQFF.

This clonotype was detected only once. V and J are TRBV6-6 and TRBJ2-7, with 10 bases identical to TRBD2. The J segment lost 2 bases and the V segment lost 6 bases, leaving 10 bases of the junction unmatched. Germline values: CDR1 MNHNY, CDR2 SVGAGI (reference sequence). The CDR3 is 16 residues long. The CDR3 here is CASRKPGLAGAYEQYV. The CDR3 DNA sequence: TGTGCCAGCAGAAAACCGGGTCTAGCGGGGGCCTACGAGCAGTACGTC.

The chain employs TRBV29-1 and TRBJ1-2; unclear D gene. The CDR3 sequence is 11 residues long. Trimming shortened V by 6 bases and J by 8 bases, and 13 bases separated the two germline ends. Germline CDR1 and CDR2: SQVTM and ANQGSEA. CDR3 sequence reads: CSVDSRSGYTF. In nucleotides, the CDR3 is TGCAGCGTGGATAGCCGGTCGGGCTACACCTTC. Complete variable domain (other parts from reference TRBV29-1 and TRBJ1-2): SAVISQKPSRDICQRGTSLTIQCQVDSQVTMMFWYRQQPGQSLTLIATANQGSEATYESGFVIDKFPISRPNLTFSTLTVSNMSPEDSSIYLCSVDSRSGYTFGSGTRLTVV.

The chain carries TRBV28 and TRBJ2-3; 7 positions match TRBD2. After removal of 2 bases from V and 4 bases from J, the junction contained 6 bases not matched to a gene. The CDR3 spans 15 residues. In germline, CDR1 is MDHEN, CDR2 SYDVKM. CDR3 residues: CASSLRGDLADTQYF. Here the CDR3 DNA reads TGTGCCAGCAGTTTACGGGGGGATTTGGCAGATACGCAGTATTTT.

This CDR3 is CSARPRYPGETQYF. The CDR3 DNA sequence: TGCAGTGCTAGACCCCGATATCCAGGGGAGACCCAGTACTTC. The rearrangement links TRBV20-1 to TRBJ2-5; a weak D match, TRBD1 (5 bases). V dropped 2 bases and J dropped 5 bases, with 15 bases sitting between them. This CDR3 spans 14 amino acids. Germline CDR1 DFQATT, CDR2 SNEGSKA (reference sequence).

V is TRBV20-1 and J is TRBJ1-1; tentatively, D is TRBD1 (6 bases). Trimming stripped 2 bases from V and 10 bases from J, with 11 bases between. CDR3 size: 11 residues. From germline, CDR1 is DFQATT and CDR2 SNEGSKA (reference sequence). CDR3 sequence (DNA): TGCAGTGCTAGACAGGGGCTCGCAGCTTTCTTT. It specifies CSARQGLAAFF.

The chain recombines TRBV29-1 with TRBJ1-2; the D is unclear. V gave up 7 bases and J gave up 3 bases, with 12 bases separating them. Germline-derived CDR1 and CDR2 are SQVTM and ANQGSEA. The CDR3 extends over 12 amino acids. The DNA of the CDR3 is TGCAGCGCCCCAGGCGACCACTATGGCTACACCTTC. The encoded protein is CSAPGDHYGYTF.

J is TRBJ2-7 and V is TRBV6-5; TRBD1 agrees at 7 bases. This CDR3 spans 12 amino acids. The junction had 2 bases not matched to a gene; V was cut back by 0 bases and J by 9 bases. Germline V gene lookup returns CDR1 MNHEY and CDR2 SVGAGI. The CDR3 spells CASSYSGDRQYF. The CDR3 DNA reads TGTGCCAGCAGTTACTCGGGGGACAGGCAGTACTTC.

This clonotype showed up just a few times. The CDR3: CSVEDEGYPYGYTF. DNA of the CDR3: TGCAGCGTTGAAGACGAGGGTTATCCCTATGGCTACACCTTC. The chain recombines TRBV29-1 with TRBJ1-2; D gene ambiguous. The CDR3 runs 14 residues. V lost 0 bases and J lost 4, with 12 bases in between. Germline CDR1 and CDR2: SQVTM and ANQGSEA.

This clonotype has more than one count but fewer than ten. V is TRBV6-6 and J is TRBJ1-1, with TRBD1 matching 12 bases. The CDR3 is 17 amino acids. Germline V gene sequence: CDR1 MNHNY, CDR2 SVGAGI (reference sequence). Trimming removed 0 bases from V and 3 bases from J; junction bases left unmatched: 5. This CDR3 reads CASSYSKGDRGHTEAFF. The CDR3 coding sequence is TGTGCCAGCAGTTACTCGAAGGGGGACAGGGGGCACACTGAAGCTTTCTTT.

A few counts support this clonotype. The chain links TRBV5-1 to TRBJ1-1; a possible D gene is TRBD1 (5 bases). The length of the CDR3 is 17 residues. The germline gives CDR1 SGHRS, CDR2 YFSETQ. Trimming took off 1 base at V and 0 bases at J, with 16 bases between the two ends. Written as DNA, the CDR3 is TGCGCCAGCAGCTTGCATGGTTCCCAGGGCATGAACACTGAAGCTTTCTTT. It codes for CASSLHGSQGMNTEAFF. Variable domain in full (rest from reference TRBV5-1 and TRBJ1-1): KAGVTQTPRYLIKTRGQQVTLSCSPISGHRSVSWYQQTPGQGLQFLFEYFSETQRNKGNFPGRFSGRQFSNSRSEMNVSTLELGDSALYLCASSLHGSQGMNTEAFFGQGTRLTVV.

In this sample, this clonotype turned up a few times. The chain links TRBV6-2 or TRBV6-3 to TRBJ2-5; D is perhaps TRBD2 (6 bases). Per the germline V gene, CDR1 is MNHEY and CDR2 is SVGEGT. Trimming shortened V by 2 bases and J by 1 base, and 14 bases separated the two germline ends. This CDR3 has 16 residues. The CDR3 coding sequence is TGTGCCAGCAGTTACGCGTATAGCGGCGTCCAAGAGACCCAGTACTTC. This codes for CASSYAYSGVQETQYF.

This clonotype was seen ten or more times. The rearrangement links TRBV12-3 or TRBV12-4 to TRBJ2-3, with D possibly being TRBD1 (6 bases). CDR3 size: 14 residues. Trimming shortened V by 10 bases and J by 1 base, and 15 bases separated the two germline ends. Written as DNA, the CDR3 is TGTGCCACCGAGGGGGTAAGGCGCACAGATACGCAGTATTTT. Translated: CATEGVRRTDTQYF.

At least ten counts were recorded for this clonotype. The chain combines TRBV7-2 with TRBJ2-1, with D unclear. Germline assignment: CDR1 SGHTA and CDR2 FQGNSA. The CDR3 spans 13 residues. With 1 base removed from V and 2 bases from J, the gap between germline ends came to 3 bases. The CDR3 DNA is TGTGCCAGCAGCTTAGTCGCCTACAATGAGCAGTTCTTC. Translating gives CASSLVAYNEQFF. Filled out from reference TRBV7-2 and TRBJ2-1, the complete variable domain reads GAGVSQSPSNKVTEKGKDVELRCDPISGHTALYWYRQSLGQGLEFLIYFQGNSAPDKSGLPSDRFSAERTGGSVSTLTIQRTQQEDSAVYLCASSLVAYNEQFFGPGTRLTVL.

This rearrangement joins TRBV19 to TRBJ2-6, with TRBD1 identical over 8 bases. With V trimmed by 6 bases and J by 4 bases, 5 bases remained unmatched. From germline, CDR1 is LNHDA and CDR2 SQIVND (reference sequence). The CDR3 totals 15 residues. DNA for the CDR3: TGTGCCAGTAGCTCACAGGGGGACGGGGCCAACGTCCTGACTTTC. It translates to CASSSQGDGANVLTF.

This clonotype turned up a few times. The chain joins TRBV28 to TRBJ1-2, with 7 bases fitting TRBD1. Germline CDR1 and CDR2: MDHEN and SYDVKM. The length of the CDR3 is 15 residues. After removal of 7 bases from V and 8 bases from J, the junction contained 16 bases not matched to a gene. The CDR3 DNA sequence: TGTGCCAGCATCACTCGCAGGGGGGCGATCTGGGGCTACACCTTC. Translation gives CASITRRGAIWGYTF.

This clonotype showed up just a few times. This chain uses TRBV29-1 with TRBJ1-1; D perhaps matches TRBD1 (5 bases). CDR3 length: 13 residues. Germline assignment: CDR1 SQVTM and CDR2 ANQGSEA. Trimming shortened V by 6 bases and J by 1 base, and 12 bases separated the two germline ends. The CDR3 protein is CSVGGRKNTEAFF. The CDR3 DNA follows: TGCAGCGTGGGGGGACGGAAGAACACTGAAGCTTTCTTT.